Sequencing of this TCR beta chain was carried out in a study of blood T cell repertoires in COVID-19. Across the whole study: The study drew acute and convalescent COVID-19 samples from the United States, Italy and Spain.

Remarks on this clone: The junction departs from the called germline gene at one end, perhaps through a read error.

The CDR3 totals 13 residues. CDR1 and CDR2 from the germline V gene are SGHTS and YDEGEE. The repertoire was sequenced with immunoSEQ multiplex PCR; TCRdb's copy has only in-frame clones and lacks some. The data hold more than 100,000 clones, with 75% to 90% observed a single time. The chain uses TRBV5-8 and TRBJ1-2; D remains unclear. The material sequenced was peripheral blood. The source of this sequence is a man aged 50 or older with active or convalescent COVID-19. CDR3 amino acids: CASSRIPSYVYTF. CDR3 DNA: TGTGCCAGCAGCCGTATCCCCTCCTATGTCTACACCTTC.